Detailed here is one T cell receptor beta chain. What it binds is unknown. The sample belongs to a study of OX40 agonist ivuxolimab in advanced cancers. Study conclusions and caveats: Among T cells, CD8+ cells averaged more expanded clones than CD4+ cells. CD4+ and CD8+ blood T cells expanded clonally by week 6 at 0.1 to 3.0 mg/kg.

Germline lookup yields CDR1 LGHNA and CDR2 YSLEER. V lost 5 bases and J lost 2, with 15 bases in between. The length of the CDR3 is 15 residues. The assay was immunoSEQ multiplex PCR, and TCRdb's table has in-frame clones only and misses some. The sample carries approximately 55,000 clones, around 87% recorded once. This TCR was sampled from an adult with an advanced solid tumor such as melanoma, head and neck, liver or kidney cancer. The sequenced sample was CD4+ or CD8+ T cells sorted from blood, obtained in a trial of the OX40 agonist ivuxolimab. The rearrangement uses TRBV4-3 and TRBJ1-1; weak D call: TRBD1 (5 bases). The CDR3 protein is CASSYSDRANTEAFF. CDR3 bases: TGCGCCAGCAGCTACTCCGACAGAGCAAACACTGAAGCTTTCTTT.